This TCR beta chain was observed in a study of OX40 agonist ivuxolimab in advanced cancers. Germline loops: CDR1 MNHEY, CDR2 SMNVEV (reference sequence). The CDR3 is made up of 14 amino acids. Profiling relied on immunoSEQ multiplex PCR, and the TCRdb table lists in-frame clones only, not all of them. The data contain about 22,000 clones, approximately 84% of them singletons. About this clone: One end of the junction is discordant with germline, which a read error may explain.

The sample here was CD4+ or CD8+ T cells sorted from blood, taken in a trial of the OX40 agonist ivuxolimab. This receptor was taken from an adult with an advanced solid tumor such as melanoma, head and neck, liver or kidney cancer. V is TRBV27 and J is TRBJ1-2; no definite D call. CDR3 sequence (DNA): TGTGCCAGCAGTCCGATAGCTTTTCCCTATGACTACACCTTC. Its protein is CASSPIAFPYDYTF.